These 21 T cell receptor beta chains came from one sample sequenced in a study of cytomegalovirus exposure and HLA in healthy donors. Only in-frame clones appear in the TCRdb table, and some are missing; sequencing was by immunoSEQ multiplex PCR. Seen here are some 230,000 clones, just over 90% observed once, and the top ten hold about 0.95%. The material sequenced was PBMCs. All receptors come from a young woman in good health and CMV-seronegative.

V is TRBV2 and J is TRBJ2-2; 7 bases map to TRBD2. Germline V CDR1 and CDR2: SNHLY, FYNNEI. V lost 6 bases to trimming and J lost 3 bases; unmatched junction nucleotides: 7. The CDR3 consists of 15 residues. CDR3 coding DNA: TGTGCCAGCAGGTCAGCGGGAAGGTACACCGGGGAGCTGTTTTTT. The encoded protein is CASRSAGRYTGELFF. Based on the CDR3 plus reference TRBV2 and TRBJ2-2, the full variable domain is EPEVTQTPSHQVTQMGQEVILRCVPISNHLYFYWYRQILGQKVEFLVSFYNNEISEKSEIFDDQFSVERPDGSNFTLKIRSTKLEDSAMYFCASRSAGRYTGELFFGEGSRLTVL.

The chain carries TRBV5-1 and TRBJ2-2, with a weak D call TRBD2 (6 bases). The CDR3 runs 15 residues. V was trimmed by 1 base and J by 5 bases, leaving 12 bases between them. CDR1 SGHRS and CDR2 YFSETQ come from the germline V gene. Here the CDR3 DNA reads TGCGCCAGCAGCTTGATCCGTAGCGGTACCGGGGAGCTGTTTTTT. This translates into CASSLIRSGTGELFF.

This sequence joins TRBV29-1 and TRBJ2-7, with 9 bases fitting TRBD2. This CDR3 has 14 residues. Germline CDR1 and CDR2: SQVTM and ANQGSEA. Losses at the gene ends were 4 bases for V and 0 bases for J; bases not matched to a gene: 4. The CDR3, as DNA: TGCAGCGTTGGTAGCGGGGGAAGCTCCTACGAGCAGTACTTC. As protein: CSVGSGGSSYEQYF.

The V call is TRBV7-2, the J call TRBJ2-1; TRBD2 matches 8 bases. Trimming removed 3 bases from V and 9 bases from J; junction bases left unmatched: 4. The CDR3 is 13 residues long. The germline V gene has CDR1 SGHTA and CDR2 FQGNSA. The CDR3: CASSFEGLGEQFF. CDR3 nucleotide sequence: TGTGCCAGCAGCTTCGAGGGACTAGGTGAGCAGTTCTTC.

The rearrangement uses TRBV5-1 and TRBJ2-3, with TRBD2 as a possible D gene (6 bases). The CDR3 extends over 15 amino acids. Trimming left V 4 bases short and J 2 bases short, with 14 bases between. The germline CDR1 and CDR2 sequences are SGHRS and YFSETQ. In nucleotides, the CDR3 is TGCGCCAGCAGCCCGCCGGGGGTTTCCACAGATACGCAGTATTTT. Its translation is CASSPPGVSTDTQYF.

This chain uses TRBV7-3 with TRBJ2-2; D not resolved. Germline V gene data show CDR1 as SGHTA and CDR2 as FQGTGA. This CDR3 is built from 16 residues. V was pared by 1 base and J by 0 bases, with 9 bases between. The CDR3 DNA sequence: TGTGCCAGCAGCTTAAATACACGTACGAACACCGGGGAGCTGTTTTTT. This codes for CASSLNTRTNTGELFF.

The chain joins TRBV6-5 to TRBJ2-5, with TRBD2 identical over 8 bases. From germline, CDR1 is MNHEY and CDR2 SVGAGI. The CDR3 is 13 residues long. Trimming cost V 6 bases and J 4 bases; bases outside gene matches: 4. CDR3 sequence reads: CASRAGGRETQYF. CDR3 nucleotide sequence: TGTGCCAGCAGGGCGGGGGGACGAGAGACCCAGTACTTC.

The chain joins TRBV6-1 to TRBJ2-3, with D possibly TRBD2 on 6 matching bases. The V gene lost 6 bases and the J gene lost 2 bases, with 12 bases spanning the gap. CDR3 length equals 14 residues. Looked up from germline, CDR1 is MNHNS and CDR2 is SASEGT. The CDR3 region has the DNA TGTGCCAGCAGCACGGGAGCCACCACAGATACGCAGTATTTT. The encoded protein is CASSTGATTDTQYF.

The chain couples TRBV9 to TRBJ2-2; 11 bases match TRBD2. The CDR3 contains 16 residues. From germline, CDR1 is SGDLS and CDR2 YYNGEE. The J segment lost 4 bases and the V segment lost 7 bases, leaving 9 bases of the junction unmatched. CDR3 region: CASGRELAGVTGELFF. The CDR3 region has the DNA TGTGCCAGCGGGAGGGAACTAGCGGGAGTCACCGGGGAGCTGTTTTTT.

This clone was picked up one time. This chain uses TRBV29-1 with TRBJ1-1; D possibly corresponds to TRBD1 (6 bases). Trimming cost V 7 bases and J 3 bases, with 18 bases left between them. CDR1 and CDR2 (germline): SQVTM, ANQGSEA. The CDR3 contains 14 residues. CDR3 DNA: TGCAGCGCCTCAGTTGGGGGCAGAGACACTGAAGCTTTCTTT. Translation gives CSASVGGRDTEAFF.

The J gene is TRBJ2-7, the V gene TRBV7-8, with 7 positions matching TRBD2. This CDR3 contains 14 residues. The ends lost 4 bases at V and 2 bases at J; junction bases unmatched: 5. From germline, CDR1 is SGHVS and CDR2 FQNEAQ. Here the CDR3 DNA reads TGTGCCAGCAGCTCGCCCCGGGGGGCCTACGAGCAGTACTTC. As protein: CASSSPRGAYEQYF.

The rearrangement uses TRBV29-1 and TRBJ2-7; a possible D gene is TRBD1 (5 bases). Trimming took 8 bases from V and 2 from J, leaving 16 bases between them. CDR1 and CDR2 from the germline V gene are SQVTM and ANQGSEA. The CDR3 length is 13 residues. CDR3 sequence (DNA): TGCAGCACCCGACAGTCCTCAACCTACGAGCAGTACTTC. Amino acid sequence: CSTRQSSTYEQYF.

This clone was seen once. The chain combines TRBV9 with TRBJ2-7; 8 nucleotides align to TRBD2. Per germline, CDR1 SGDLS and CDR2 YYNGEE. V lost 0 bases and J lost 2; bases outside the gene matches: 4. The CDR3 loop spans 15 amino acids. DNA of the CDR3: TGTGCCAGCAGCGTAGAGGCGGGAGGAGCCTACGAGCAGTACTTC. Its protein is CASSVEAGGAYEQYF.

The chain joins TRBV9 to TRBJ2-7; TRBD2 agrees at 13 bases. The CDR3 runs to 14 residues. Germline assignment: CDR1 SGDLS and CDR2 YYNGEE. V lost 7 bases and J lost 1; bases outside the gene matches: 2. CDR3 protein: CASGLAGASYEQYF. The CDR3, as DNA: TGTGCCAGCGGACTAGCGGGAGCTTCCTACGAGCAGTACTTC.

The chain is built from TRBV18 and TRBJ2-3, with 11 bases fitting TRBD2. The ends lost 3 bases at V and 1 base at J; junction bases unmatched: 6. Germline V gives CDR1 KGHSH, CDR2 LQKENI. The CDR3 spans 17 residues. CDR3 loop: CASSPGSGRAGTDTQYF. The CDR3 coding sequence is TGTGCCAGCTCACCTGGTAGCGGGAGGGCCGGCACAGATACGCAGTATTTT.

The CDR3, as DNA: TGTGCCAGCAGTCGGACAAGTACCAATGGCTACACCTTC. It yields the protein CASSRTSTNGYTF. V and J are TRBV6-5 and TRBJ1-2; D perhaps matches TRBD1 (5 bases). The V end was cut by 5 bases, the J end by 6 bases, with 13 bases between. Looked up from germline, CDR1 is MNHEY and CDR2 is SVGAGI. CDR3 length equals 13 residues.

This chain uses TRBV10-3 with TRBJ2-2, with a tentative D call TRBD1 (5 bases). The CDR3 totals 16 residues. Trimming removed 2 bases at V and 5 bases at J, with 15 bases between. Germline loops: CDR1 ENHRY, CDR2 SYGVKD. CDR3 region: CAISEGRRAKTGELFF. The CDR3 coding sequence is TGTGCCATCAGTGAGGGTCGCAGGGCAAAAACCGGGGAGCTGTTTTTT.

The chain couples TRBV11-3 to TRBJ2-3; tentative D call: TRBD1 (5 bases). Trimming took 5 bases from V and 3 from J, leaving 6 bases between them. The germline V gene has CDR1 SGHNT and CDR2 YENEEA. The CDR3 extends over 12 amino acids. The CDR3 loop reads CASSPGTDTQYF. In DNA form, the CDR3 reads TGTGCCAGCAGCCCAGGGACAGATACGCAGTATTTT.

The gene calls are TRBV30 and TRBJ2-1; no definite D call. Between the trimmed V and J ends, which lost 6 bases and 13 bases, there was a span of 16 bases. This CDR3 has 11 residues. CDR1 GTSNPN and CDR2 SVGIG come from the germline V gene (reference sequence). This chain's CDR3 is CACSRSVLQFF. For the CDR3, the DNA is TGTGCCTGTTCGAGATCCGTCCTCCAGTTCTTC.

This clone has a single count. The rearrangement uses TRBV5-4 and TRBJ2-1; D might be TRBD2 (6 bases). Trimming removed 4 bases at V and 4 bases at J, with 15 bases between. Germline assignment: CDR1 SGHNT and CDR2 YYREEE (reference sequence). The length of the CDR3 is 15 residues. The CDR3 loop is CASSSRGSLYNEQFF. In nucleotides, the CDR3 is TGTGCCAGCAGCAGCCGGGGGAGCCTATACAATGAGCAGTTCTTC.

In its sample, this clone was seen a few times. The rearrangement joins TRBV27 to TRBJ2-7; 7 nucleotides line up with TRBD2. The V gene end was trimmed by 6 bases and the J gene end by 4 bases; junction bases not matched to a gene: 12. In germline, CDR1 is MNHEY, CDR2 SMNVEV (reference sequence). CDR3 size: 15 residues. The CDR3 bases are TGTGCCAGCAGCCTTGGGAGCGGGACCTTTTACGAGCAGTACTTC. It translates to CASSLGSGTFYEQYF.